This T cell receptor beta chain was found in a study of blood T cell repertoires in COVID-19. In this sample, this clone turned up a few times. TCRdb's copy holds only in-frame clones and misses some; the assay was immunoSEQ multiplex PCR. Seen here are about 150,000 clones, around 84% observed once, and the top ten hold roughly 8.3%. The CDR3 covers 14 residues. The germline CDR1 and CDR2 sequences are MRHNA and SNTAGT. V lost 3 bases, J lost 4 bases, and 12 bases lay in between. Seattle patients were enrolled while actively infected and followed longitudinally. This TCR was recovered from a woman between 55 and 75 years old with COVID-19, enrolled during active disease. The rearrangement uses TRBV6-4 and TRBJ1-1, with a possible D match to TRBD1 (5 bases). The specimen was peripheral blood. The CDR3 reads CASSERGDGTEAFF. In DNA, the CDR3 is TGTGCCAGCAGTGAAAGGGGTGACGGCACTGAAGCTTTCTTT.